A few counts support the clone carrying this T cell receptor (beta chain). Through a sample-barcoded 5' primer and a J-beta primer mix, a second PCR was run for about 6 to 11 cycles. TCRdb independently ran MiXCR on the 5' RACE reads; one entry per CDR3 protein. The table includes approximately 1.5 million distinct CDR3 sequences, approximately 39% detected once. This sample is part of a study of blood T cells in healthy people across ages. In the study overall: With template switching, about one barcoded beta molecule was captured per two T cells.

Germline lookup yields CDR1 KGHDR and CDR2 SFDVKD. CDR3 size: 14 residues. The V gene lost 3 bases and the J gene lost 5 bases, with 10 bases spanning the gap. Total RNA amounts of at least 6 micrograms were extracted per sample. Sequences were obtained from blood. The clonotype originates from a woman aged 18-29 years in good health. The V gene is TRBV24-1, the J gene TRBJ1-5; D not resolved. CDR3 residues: CATSDPATDQPQHF. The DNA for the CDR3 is TGTGCCACCAGTGATCCCGCGACGGATCAGCCCCAGCATTTT.